This TCR beta chain was retrieved from a study of Graves' ophthalmopathy and Graves' hyperthyroidism. Findings and limits, study-wide: Most thyroid-expanded clonotypes exceeding 0.001 frequency were also found in blood.

In this cohort, patients with other autoimmune diseases, uncontrolled infections, pregnancy or lactation were excluded. This clonotype has a count of ten or more. Its antigen is still unknown. The V and J ends lost 4 bases and 0 bases respectively, with 15 bases between them. This CDR3 comprises 16 residues. Germline lookup yields CDR1 MNHEY and CDR2 SVGAGI. For repertoire sequencing, the TCR beta CDR3 regions were amplified from RNA transcripts. Second-round multiplex PCR followed a first-round RT-PCR using HTBI primers. A single record per CDR3 protein comes from TCRdb applying MiXCR to the multiplex PCR reads. In the table there are just over 400,000 distinct CDR3 sequences, approximately 21% of which are singletons.

Sequences were obtained from peripheral blood. The rearrangement joins TRBV6-5 to TRBJ1-1; no clear D. The clonotype was recovered from a woman aged 18-30 years with stable Graves' hyperthyroidism. CDR3 residues: CASSSKPGAMNTEAFF. For the CDR3, the DNA is TGTGCCAGCAGTTCTAAGCCGGGAGCCATGAACACTGAAGCTTTCTTT.